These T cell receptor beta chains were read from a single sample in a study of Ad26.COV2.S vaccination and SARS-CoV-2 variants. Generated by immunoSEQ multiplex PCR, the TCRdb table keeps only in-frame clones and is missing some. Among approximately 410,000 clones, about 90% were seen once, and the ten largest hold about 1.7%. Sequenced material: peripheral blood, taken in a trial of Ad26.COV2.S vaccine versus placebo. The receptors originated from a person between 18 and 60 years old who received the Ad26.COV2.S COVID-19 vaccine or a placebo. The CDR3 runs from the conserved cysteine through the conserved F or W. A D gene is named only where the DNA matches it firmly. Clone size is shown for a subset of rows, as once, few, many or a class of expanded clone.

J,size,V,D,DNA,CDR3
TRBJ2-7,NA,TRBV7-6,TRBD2,TGTGCCAGCAGCTTGAGGGGACTAGCGGTTGCCTACGAGCAGTACTTC,CASSLRGLAVAYEQYF
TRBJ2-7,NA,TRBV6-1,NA,TGTGCCAGCAGTGAGGGGCATTTATACGAGCAGTACTTC,CASSEGHLYEQYF
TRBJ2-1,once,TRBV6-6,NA,TGTGCCAGCAGCCCCCAGCAGAACGGTGACAATGAGCAGTTCTTC,CASSPQQNGDNEQFF
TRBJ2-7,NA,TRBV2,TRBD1,TGTGCCACACAGTGGGACAGGGGTGACGAGCAGTACTTC,CATQWDRGDEQYF
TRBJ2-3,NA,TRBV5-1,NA,TGCGCCAGCACTCTATGGGGGAGGCTAGATACGCAGTATTTT,CASTLWGRLDTQYF
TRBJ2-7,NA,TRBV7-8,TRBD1,TGTGCCAGCAGCTTAGCTGGGACAGGCTCCTACGAGCAGTACTTC,CASSLAGTGSYEQYF
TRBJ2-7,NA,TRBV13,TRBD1,TGTGCCAGCAGCTTAAACAGGGGAGTCTACGAGCAGTACTTC,CASSLNRGVYEQYF
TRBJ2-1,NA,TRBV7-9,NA,TGTGCCAGCAGCTTATTAGACTCGGGCGCTGAGCAGTTCTTC,CASSLLDSGAEQFF
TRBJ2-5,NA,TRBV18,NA,TGTGCCAGCTCGCTGACAGCAGAGGAGACCCAGTACTTC,CASSLTAEETQYF
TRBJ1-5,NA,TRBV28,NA,TGTGCCAGCAGTTTGGGAGGGCTCAAAGATCAGCCCCAGCATTTT,CASSLGGLKDQPQHF
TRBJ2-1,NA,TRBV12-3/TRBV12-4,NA,TGTGCCAGCAGTTCATTTAGCGTCAATGAGCAGTTCTTC,CASSSFSVNEQFF
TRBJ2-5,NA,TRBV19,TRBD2,TGTGCCAGTAGTACAGGAGAGCGGGGGAGAAAAGAGACCCAGTACTTC,CASSTGERGRKETQYF
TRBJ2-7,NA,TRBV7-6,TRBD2,TGTGCCAGCAGCTCAGCGGGGGTCTCCTACGAGCAGTACTTC,CASSSAGVSYEQYF
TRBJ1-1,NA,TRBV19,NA,TGTGCCAGACAAGCCTCCGGGGAAGAGGCGTACACTGAAGCTTTCTTT,CARQASGEEAYTEAFF
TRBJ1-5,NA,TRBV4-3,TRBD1,TGCGCCAGCAGCCAAGATCCGGGACAGATTAATCAGCCCCAGCATTTT,CASSQDPGQINQPQHF
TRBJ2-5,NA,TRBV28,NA,TGTGCCAGCAGTTTGAGAGAGACCCAGTACTTC,CASSLRETQYF
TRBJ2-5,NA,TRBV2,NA,TGTGCCAGCAGTGAATCGGACAGCTCACTCCAAGAGACCCAGTACTTC,CASSESDSSLQETQYF
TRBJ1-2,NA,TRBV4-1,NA,TGCGCCAGCAGCCAAGAAGGGCGGGGGAACTATGGCTACACCTTC,CASSQEGRGNYGYTF
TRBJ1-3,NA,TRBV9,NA,TGTGCCAGCAGCTCGTTATTGGGGGATCCTGGAAACACCATATATTTT,CASSSLLGDPGNTIYF
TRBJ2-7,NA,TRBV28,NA,TGTGCCAGCAGTTTCAGGGGGGGTACGTACGAGCAGTACTTC,CASSFRGGTYEQYF
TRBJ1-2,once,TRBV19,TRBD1,TGTGCCAGTACCAAGACTCGACAGGGCTATGGCTACACCTTC,CASTKTRQGYGYTF
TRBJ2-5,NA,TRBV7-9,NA,TGTGCCAGCAGCTTGGCCTCTGGGTTTGTGACCCAGTACTTC,CASSLASGFVTQYF
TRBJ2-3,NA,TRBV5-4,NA,TGTGCCAGCAGCCCGAGAACAGATACGCAGTATTTT,CASSPRTDTQYF
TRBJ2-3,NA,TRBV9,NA,TGTGCCAGCAGCCCGGGGGCCCATGATACGCAGTATTTT,CASSPGAHDTQYF
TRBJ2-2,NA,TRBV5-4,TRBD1,TGTGCCAGCAGGCATAACCGGGACAGGGGCACCGGGGAGCTGTTTTTT,CASRHNRDRGTGELFF
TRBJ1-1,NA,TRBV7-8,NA,TGTGCCAGCAGTTGGATCGGGTTGACTAGCACTGAAGCTTTCTTT,CASSWIGLTSTEAFF
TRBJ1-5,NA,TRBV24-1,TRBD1,TGTGCCACCAGTGACGGGACAGGCCCGAATCAGCCCCAGCATTTT,CATSDGTGPNQPQHF
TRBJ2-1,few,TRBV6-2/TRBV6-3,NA,TGTGCCAGCAGTCAAACGGGACTCGAGCAGTTCTTC,CASSQTGLEQFF
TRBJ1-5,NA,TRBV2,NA,TGTGCCAGCAGTCGGAGGGAATCTAGCAATCAGCCCCAGCATTTT,CASSRRESSNQPQHF
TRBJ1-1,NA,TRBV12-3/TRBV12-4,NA,TGTGCCAGCAGTTTCGAGGGGGTCACTGAAGCTTTCTTT,CASSFEGVTEAFF
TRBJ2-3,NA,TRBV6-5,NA,TGTGCCAGCAGATGGCAGGGTAGCACAGATACGCAGTATTTT,CASRWQGSTDTQYF
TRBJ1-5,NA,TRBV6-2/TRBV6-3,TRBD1,TGTGCCAGCAGTTACCAGGGGGTTTTGCGGATCTGGCAGCCCCAGCATTTT,CASSYQGVLRIWQPQHF
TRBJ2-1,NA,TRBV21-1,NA,TGTGCCAGCAGCAAGGGTATTCATTCCTCTAGCGGGGGTAGGTATGTGGAGCAGTTCTTC,CASSKGIHSSSGGRYVEQFF
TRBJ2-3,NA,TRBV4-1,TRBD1,TGCGCCAGCAGCCATGGGGTACACAGGGGGCGCGCAGATACGCAGTATTTT,CASSHGVHRGRADTQYF
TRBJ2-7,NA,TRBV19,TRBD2,TGTGCCAGTAGTAGCGGGGGGGCTTACGAGCAGTACTTC,CASSSGGAYEQYF
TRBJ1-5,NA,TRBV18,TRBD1,TGTGCCAGCTCACCAAACAGGGGCCAACAGCCCCAGCATTTT,CASSPNRGQQPQHF
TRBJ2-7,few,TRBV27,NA,TGTGCCAGCAGTTTTTCGGGCTACGAGCAGTACTTC,CASSFSGYEQYF
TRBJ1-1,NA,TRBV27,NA,TGTGCCAGCAGGGGAGGCGTGAACACTGAAGCTTTCTTT,CASRGGVNTEAFF
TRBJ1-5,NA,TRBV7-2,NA,TGTGCCAGCAGCTTAGCTTGGGGTGGGGGGGCAAGCAATCAGCCCCAGCATTTT,CASSLAWGGGASNQPQHF
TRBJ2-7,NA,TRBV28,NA,TGTGCCAGCAGTTTGGCCGGAGCAATATACGAGCAGTACTTC,CASSLAGAIYEQYF
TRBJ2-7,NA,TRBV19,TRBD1,TGTGCCAGTAGGAAACAAGGACAGGGCTACGAGCAGTACTTC,CASRKQGQGYEQYF
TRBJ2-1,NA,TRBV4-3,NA,TGCGCCAGCAGCCAAGGTCCCCGGGGACGGAGCTTGGATGAGCAGTTCTTC,CASSQGPRGRSLDEQFF
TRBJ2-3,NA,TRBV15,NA,TGTGCCACCAGCAGAGATAGACAAGCAGATACGCAGTATTTT,CATSRDRQADTQYF
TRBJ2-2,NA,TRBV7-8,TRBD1,TGTGCCAGCAGCCCTGACAGGGTGAACACCGGGGAGCTGTTTTTT,CASSPDRVNTGELFF
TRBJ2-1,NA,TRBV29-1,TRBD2,TGCAGCGTCGGGGGGAATGAGCAGTTCTTC,CSVGGNEQFF
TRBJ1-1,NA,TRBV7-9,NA,TGTGCCAGCAGCTTAGTGGAAGGGGCGAACACTGAAGCTTTCTTT,CASSLVEGANTEAFF
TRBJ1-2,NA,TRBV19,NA,TGTGCCAGTAGTTCGGGCCTCTATGGCTACACCTTC,CASSSGLYGYTF
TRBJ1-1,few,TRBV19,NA,TGTGCCAGTATCGGAGAGACCACTGAAGCTTTCTTT,CASIGETTEAFF
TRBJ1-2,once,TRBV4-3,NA,TGCGCCAGCAGCCAAGATCTGGGAGGGGGGATCTATGGCTACACCTTC,CASSQDLGGGIYGYTF
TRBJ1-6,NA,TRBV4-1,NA,TGCGCCAGCAGCCAAGATGAAGAGGTCTCCTATAATTCACCCCTCCACTTT,CASSQDEEVSYNSPLHF
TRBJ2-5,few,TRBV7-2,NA,TGTGCCAGCAGCTATGGACAGTCGCAAGAGACCCAGTACTTC,CASSYGQSQETQYF
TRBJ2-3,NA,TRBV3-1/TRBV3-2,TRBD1,TGTGCCAGCAGCCAAGATACTAATTGGATTACTTTAATACAGGGGGCGGGAAATACGCAGTATTTT,CASSQDTNWITLIQGAGNTQYF
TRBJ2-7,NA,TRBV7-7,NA,TGTGCCAGCAGCCGGAGGGGGGGGTACGAGCAGTACTTC,CASSRRGGYEQYF
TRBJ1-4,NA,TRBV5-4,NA,TGTGCCAGCAGCAGAGGAGTCGCTGCAACTAATGAAAAACTGTTTTTT,CASSRGVAATNEKLFF
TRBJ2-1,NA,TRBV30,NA,TGTGCCTGGACCGGGACGGACACAATGAAGCAGTTCTTC,CAWTGTDTMKQFF
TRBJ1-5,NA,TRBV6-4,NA,TGTGCCAGCGAATACAGGAGTAACAATCAGCCCCAGCATTTT,CASEYRSNNQPQHF
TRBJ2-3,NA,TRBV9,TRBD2,TGTGCCAGCAGCGTAAGGGACTATGCGTATCGCACAGATACGCAGTATTTT,CASSVRDYAYRTDTQYF